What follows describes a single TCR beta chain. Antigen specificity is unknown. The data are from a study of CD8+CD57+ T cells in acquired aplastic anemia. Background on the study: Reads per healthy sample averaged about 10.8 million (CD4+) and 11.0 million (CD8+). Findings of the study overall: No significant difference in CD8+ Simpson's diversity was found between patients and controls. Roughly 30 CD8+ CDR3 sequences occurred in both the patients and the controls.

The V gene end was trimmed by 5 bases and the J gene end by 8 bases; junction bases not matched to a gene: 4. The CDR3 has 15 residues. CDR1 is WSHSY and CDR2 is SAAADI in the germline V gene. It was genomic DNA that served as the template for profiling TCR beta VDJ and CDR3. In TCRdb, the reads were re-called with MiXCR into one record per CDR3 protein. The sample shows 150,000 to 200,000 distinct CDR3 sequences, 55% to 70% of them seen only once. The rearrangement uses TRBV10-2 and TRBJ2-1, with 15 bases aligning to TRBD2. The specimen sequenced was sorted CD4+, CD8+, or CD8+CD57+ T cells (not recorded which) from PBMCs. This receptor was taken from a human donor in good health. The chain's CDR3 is CASSSGLAGGHEQFF. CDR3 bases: TGCGCCAGCAGTTCGGGACTAGCGGGAGGACATGAGCAGTTCTTC.